Below, 10 T cell receptor beta chains from the same sample are listed, as sequenced in a study of blood T cell repertoires in COVID-19. Assay used: immunoSEQ multiplex PCR; TCRdb lists only in-frame clones, some missing. The sample lists approximately 53,000 clones, 83% occurring once. What was sequenced was peripheral blood. The receptors derive from a man aged 40-49 years with acute or convalescent COVID-19.

This clone is classed as medium-sized. The genes are TRBV7-9 and TRBJ1-2; D remains unclear. CDR3 length: 15 residues. Per the germline V gene, CDR1 is SEHNR and CDR2 is FQNEAQ (reference sequence). With 2 bases removed from V and 8 bases from J, the gap between germline ends came to 18 bases. The CDR3 spells CASSLKDLEVWGYTF. The CDR3 DNA follows: TGTGCCAGCAGCTTAAAAGACCTGGAGGTGTGGGGCTACACCTTC.

The V and J genes are TRBV11-3 and TRBJ2-1; 8 bases match TRBD2. The CDR3 totals 14 residues. The germline V gene encodes CDR1 SGHNT and CDR2 YENEEA. V trimming: 6 bases; J trimming: 5 bases; junction bases outside the gene matches: 6. CDR3 nucleotides: TGTGCCAGCAGTATCACTAGCGGAGACAATGAGCAGTTCTTC. Residues: CASSITSGDNEQFF.

This rearrangement joins TRBV27 to TRBJ2-4; 8 positions agree with TRBD1. V lost 6 bases and J lost 2; bases outside the gene matches: 6. Germline V CDR1 and CDR2: MNHEY, SMNVEV (reference sequence). This CDR3 has 15 amino acids. The CDR3 spells CASRDRAMTKNIQYF. DNA of the CDR3: TGTGCCAGCAGGGACAGGGCAATGACCAAAAACATTCAGTACTTC.

The J gene is TRBJ2-2, the V gene TRBV6-2 or TRBV6-3; the D gene is possibly TRBD2 (5 bases). Germline assignment: CDR1 MNHEY and CDR2 SVGEGT. V lost 6 bases and J 0 bases, leaving 11 bases between the germline ends. CDR3 length equals 15 residues. CDR3 loop: CASSPPGTNTGELFF. The CDR3, as DNA: TGTGCCAGCAGCCCCCCGGGAACGAACACCGGGGAGCTGTTTTTT.

The DNA for the CDR3 is TGTGCCAGCTCACCAGAACAGGGAGACAATGAGCAGTTCTTC. Translation gives CASSPEQGDNEQFF. The rearrangement links TRBV18 to TRBJ2-1; D might be TRBD1 (6 bases). Looked up from germline, CDR1 is KGHSH and CDR2 is LQKENI. The CDR3 totals 14 residues. V shed 2 bases and J shed 5 bases, with 10 bases lying between them.

The rearrangement links TRBV5-5 to TRBJ1-4, with TRBD1 matching over 7 bases. With V trimmed by 5 bases and J by 0 bases, 13 bases remained unmatched. The CDR3 is 18 amino acids. In germline, CDR1 is SGHKS, CDR2 YYEKEE (reference sequence). DNA of the CDR3: TGTGCCAGCAGGCCGGGACAGCGGTCGACCTCAACTAATGAAAAACTGTTTTTT. It specifies CASRPGQRSTSTNEKLFF.

The J gene is TRBJ2-5, the V gene TRBV5-1; TRBD2 aligns across 10 bases. This CDR3 has 15 residues. CDR1 SGHRS and CDR2 YFSETQ come from the germline V gene. After removal of 4 bases from V and 4 bases from J, the junction contained 7 bases not matched to a gene. CDR3 region: CASSPGLAAAETQYF. For the CDR3, the DNA is TGCGCCAGCAGCCCCGGACTAGCGGCGGCAGAGACCCAGTACTTC.

A note on this clone: The CDR3 end shows no conserved phenylalanine or tryptophan, and so a read error is likely. The DNA is omitted, as the CDR3 cannot be located on it reliably, and the CDR3 follows TCRdb's listing. The gene calls are TRBV4-1 and TRBJ1-5. CDR1 is MGHRA, CDR2 YSYEKL, per germline. With termini counted, the CDR3 has 13 amino acids. The CDR3 spells CASSQDKGEDPRE.

The chain employs TRBV28 and TRBJ1-2; D is perhaps TRBD1 (5 bases). Trimming cost V 7 bases and J 3 bases, with 12 bases left between them. The CDR3 is 13 amino acids. The germline V gene has CDR1 MDHEN and CDR2 SYDVKM. The CDR3 loop is CASISGGYYGYTF. The CDR3 DNA follows: TGTGCCAGCATTTCCGGGGGTTACTATGGCTACACCTTC.

The CDR3 DNA is TGTGCCAGCAGAACCGAATTAGCGGGAGGGAATGAGCAGTTCTTC. It is translated as CASRTELAGGNEQFF. This chain uses TRBV6-5 with TRBJ2-1; 11 bases fit TRBD2. Germline loops: CDR1 MNHEY, CDR2 SVGAGI. Germline trimming cut 6 bases from V and 7 bases from J; bases unmatched to any gene: 8. CDR3 size: 15 residues.